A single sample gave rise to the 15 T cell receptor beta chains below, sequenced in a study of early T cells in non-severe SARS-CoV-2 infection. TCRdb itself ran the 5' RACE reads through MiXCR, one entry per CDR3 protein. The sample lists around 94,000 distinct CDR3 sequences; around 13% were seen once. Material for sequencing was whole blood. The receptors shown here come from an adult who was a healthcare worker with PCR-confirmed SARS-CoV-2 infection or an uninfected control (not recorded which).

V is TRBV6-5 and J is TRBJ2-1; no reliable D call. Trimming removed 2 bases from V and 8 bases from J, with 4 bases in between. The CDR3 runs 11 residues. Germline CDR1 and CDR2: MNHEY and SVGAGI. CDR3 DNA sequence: TGTGCCAGCAGTTACCTCTATGAGCAGTTCTTC. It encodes CASSYLYEQFF.

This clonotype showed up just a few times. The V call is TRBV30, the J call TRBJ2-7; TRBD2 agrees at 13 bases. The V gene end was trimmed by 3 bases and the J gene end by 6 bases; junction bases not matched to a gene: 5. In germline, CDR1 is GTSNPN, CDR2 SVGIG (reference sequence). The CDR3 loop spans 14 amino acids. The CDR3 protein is CAWSWTSGRREQYF. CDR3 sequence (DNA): TGTGCCTGGAGCTGGACTAGCGGGAGACGCGAGCAGTACTTC. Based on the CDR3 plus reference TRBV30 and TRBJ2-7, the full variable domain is SQTIHQWPATLVQPVGSPLSLECTVEGTSNPNLYWYRQAAGRGLQLLFYSVGIGQISSEVPQNLSASRPQDRQFILSSKKLLLSDSGFYLCAWSWTSGRREQYFGPGTRLTVT.

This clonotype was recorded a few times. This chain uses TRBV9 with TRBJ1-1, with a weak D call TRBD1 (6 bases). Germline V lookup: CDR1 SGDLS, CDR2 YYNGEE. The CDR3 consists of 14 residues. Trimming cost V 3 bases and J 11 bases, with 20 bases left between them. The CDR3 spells CASSANTGTPHAFF. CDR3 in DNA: TGTGCCAGCAGCGCCAACACAGGGACTCCTCACGCTTTCTTT.

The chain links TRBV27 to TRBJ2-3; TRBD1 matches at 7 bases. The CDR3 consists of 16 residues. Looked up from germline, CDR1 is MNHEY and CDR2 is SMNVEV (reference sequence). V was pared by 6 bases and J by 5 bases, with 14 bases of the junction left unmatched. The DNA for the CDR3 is TGTGCCAGCAGCTTCACGACAGGGTTCTTTGAAGATACGCAGTATTTT. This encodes CASSFTTGFFEDTQYF.

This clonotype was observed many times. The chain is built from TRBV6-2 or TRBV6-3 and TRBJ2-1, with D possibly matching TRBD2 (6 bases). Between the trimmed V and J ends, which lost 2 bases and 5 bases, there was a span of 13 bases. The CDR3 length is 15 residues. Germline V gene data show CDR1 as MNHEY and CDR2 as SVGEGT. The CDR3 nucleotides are TGTGCCAGCAGTTACGGGTCGACTAGGGACAATGAGCAGTTCTTC. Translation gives CASSYGSTRDNEQFF.

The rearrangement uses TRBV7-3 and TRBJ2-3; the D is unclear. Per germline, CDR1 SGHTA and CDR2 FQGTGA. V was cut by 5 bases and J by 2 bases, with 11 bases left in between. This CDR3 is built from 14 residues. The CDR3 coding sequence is TGTGCCAGCAGCCCGAGTGGGAACACAGATACGCAGTATTTT. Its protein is CASSPSGNTDTQYF.

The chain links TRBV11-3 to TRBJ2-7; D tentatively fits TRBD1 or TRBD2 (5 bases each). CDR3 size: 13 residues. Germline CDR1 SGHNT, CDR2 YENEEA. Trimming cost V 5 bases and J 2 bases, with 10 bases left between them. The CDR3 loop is CASSNGATYEQYF. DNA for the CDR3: TGTGCCAGCAGCAACGGGGCGACCTACGAGCAGTACTTC.

Here the CDR3 DNA reads TGTGCCAGCAGTGGGATGGATAAGGAAGCTTTCTTT. Translation: CASSGMDKEAFF. This chain connects TRBV27 to TRBJ1-1; D remains ambiguous. CDR1 and CDR2 (germline): MNHEY, SMNVEV (reference sequence). The CDR3 is made up of 12 amino acids. V lost 5 bases and J 8 bases, leaving 12 bases between the germline ends.

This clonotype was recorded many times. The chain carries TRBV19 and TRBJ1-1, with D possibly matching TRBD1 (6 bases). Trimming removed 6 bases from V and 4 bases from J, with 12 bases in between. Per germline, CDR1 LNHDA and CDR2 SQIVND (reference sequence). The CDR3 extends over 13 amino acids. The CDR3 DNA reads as TGTGCCAGTAGCTTTACAGGGACCACTGAAGCTTTCTTT. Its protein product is CASSFTGTTEAFF.

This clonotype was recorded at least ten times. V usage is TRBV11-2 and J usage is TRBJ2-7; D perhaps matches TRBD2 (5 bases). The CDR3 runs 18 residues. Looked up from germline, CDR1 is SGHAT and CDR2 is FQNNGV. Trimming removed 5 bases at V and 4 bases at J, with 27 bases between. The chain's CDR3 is CASSALRKTALTGYEQYF. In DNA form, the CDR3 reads TGTGCCAGCAGCGCCCTCCGAAAGACGGCACTGACGGGATACGAGCAGTACTTC.

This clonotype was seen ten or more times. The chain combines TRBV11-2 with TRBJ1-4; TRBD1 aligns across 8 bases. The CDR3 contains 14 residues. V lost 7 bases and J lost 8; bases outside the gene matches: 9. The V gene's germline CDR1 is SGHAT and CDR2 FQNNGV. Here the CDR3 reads CASTSQGAREKLFF. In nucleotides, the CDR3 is TGTGCCAGCACCTCTCAGGGGGCTCGGGAAAAACTGTTTTTT.

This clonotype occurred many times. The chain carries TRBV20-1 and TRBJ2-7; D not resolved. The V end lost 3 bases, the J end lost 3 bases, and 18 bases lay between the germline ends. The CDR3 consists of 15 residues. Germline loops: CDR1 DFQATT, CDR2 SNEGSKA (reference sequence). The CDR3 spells CSASLTSHWLYEQYF. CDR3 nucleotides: TGCAGTGCTAGTTTGACGAGCCATTGGCTCTACGAGCAGTACTTC.

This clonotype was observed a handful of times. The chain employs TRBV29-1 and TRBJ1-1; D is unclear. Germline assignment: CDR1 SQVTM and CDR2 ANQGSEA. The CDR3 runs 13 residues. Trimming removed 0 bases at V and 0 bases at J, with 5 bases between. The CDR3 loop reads CSVEEIMNTEAFF. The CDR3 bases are TGCAGCGTTGAAGAGATCATGAACACTGAAGCTTTCTTT.

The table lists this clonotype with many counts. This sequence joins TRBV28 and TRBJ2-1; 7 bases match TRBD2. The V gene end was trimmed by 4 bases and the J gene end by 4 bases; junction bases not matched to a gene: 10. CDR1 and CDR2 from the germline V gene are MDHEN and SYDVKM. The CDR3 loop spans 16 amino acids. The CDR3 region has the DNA TGTGCCAGCAGTTCGGGGGGTTTGGCCACTTACAATGAGCAGTTCTTC. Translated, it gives CASSSGGLATYNEQFF.

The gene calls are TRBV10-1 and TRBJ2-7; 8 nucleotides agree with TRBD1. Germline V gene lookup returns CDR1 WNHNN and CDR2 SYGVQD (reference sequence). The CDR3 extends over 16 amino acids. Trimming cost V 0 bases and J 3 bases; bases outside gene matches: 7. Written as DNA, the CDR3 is TGCGCCAGCAGTGAGTCGCCATTACAGGGGGACTACGAGCAGTACTTC. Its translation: CASSESPLQGDYEQYF.